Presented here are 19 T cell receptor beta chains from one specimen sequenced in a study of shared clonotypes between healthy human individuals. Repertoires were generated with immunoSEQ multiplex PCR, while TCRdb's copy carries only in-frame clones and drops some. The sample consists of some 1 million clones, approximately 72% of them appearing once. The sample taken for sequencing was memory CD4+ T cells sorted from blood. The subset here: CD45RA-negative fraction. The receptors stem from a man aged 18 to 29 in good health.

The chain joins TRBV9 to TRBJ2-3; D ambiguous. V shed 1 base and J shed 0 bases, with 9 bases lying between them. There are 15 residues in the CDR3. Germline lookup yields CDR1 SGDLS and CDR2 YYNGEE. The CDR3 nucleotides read TGTGCCAGCAGCGTATCTCGTAGTAGCACAGATACGCAGTATTTT. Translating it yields CASSVSRSSTDTQYF. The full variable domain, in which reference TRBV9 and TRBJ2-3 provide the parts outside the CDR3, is DSGVTQTPKHLITATGQRVTLRCSPRSGDLSVYWYQQSLDQGLQFLIQYYNGEERAKGNILERFSAQQFPDLHSELNLSSLELGDSALYFCASSVSRSSTDTQYFGPGTRLTVL.

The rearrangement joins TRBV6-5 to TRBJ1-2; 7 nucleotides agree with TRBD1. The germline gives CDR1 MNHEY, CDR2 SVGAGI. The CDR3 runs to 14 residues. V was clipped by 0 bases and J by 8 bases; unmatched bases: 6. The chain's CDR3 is CASSYSRQGGGYTF. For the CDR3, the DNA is TGTGCCAGCAGTTACTCGAGACAGGGCGGGGGCTACACCTTC.

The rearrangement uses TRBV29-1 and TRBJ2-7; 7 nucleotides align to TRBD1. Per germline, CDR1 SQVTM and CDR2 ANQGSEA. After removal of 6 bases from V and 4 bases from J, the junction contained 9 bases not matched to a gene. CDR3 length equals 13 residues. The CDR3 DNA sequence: TGCAGCGTCGGACAGGCAAACCCTTACGAGCAGTACTTC. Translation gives CSVGQANPYEQYF.

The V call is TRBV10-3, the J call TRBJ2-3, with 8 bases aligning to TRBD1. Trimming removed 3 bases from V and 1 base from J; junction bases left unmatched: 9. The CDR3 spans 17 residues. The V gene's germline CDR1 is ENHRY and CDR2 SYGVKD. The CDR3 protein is CAISDNFLGQGTDTQYF. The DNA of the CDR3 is TGTGCCATCAGTGACAATTTTTTGGGACAGGGCACAGATACGCAGTATTTT.

The CDR3 bases are TGTGCCATCAGTGTCACCTCAGATACGCAGTATTTT. Its protein product is CAISVTSDTQYF. The chain recombines TRBV10-3 with TRBJ2-3; D is unclear. The germline V gene has CDR1 ENHRY and CDR2 SYGVKD. V lost 4 bases, J lost 4 bases, and 6 bases lay in between. This CDR3 contains 12 residues.

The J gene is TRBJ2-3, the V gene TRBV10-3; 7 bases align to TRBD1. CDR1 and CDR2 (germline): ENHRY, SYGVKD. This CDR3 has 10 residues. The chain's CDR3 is CATRGDTQYF. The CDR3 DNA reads TGTGCGACCAGGGGGGATACGCAGTATTTT.

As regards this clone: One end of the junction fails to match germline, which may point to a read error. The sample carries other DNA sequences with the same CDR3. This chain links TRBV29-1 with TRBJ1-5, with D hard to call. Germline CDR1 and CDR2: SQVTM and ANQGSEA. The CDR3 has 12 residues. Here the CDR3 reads CSVQEGNQPQHF. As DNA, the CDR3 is TGCAGCGTTCAAGAGGGTAATCAGCCCCAGCATTTT.

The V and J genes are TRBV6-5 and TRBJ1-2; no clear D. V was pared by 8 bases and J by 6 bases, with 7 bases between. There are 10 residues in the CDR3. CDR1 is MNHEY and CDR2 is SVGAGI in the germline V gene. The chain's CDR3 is CASGRDGYTF. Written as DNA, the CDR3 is TGTGCCAGCGGGCGGGATGGCTACACCTTC.

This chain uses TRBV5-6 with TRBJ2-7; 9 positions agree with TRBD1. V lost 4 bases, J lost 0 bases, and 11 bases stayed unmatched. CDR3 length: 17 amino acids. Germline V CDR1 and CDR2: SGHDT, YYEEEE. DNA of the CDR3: TGTGCCAGCAGCACCTCAGCCGGGACAGGGTCCTCCTACGAGCAGTACTTC. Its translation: CASSTSAGTGSSYEQYF. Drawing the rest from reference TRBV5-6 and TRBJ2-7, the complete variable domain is DAGVTQSPTHLIKTRGQQVTLRCSPKSGHDTVSWYQQALGQGPQFIFQYYEEEERQRGNFPDRFSGHQFPNYSSELNVNALLLGDSALYLCASSTSAGTGSSYEQYFGPGTRLTVT.

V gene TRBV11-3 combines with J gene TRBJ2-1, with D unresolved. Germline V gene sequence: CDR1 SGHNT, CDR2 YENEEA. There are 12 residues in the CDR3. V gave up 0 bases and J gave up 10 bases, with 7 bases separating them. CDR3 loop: CASSLDSGEQFF. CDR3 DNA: TGTGCCAGCAGCTTAGATTCGGGCGAGCAGTTCTTC.

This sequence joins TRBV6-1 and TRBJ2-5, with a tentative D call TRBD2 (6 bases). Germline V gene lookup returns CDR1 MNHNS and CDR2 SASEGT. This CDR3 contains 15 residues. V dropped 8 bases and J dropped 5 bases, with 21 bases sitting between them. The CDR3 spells CASQTLGVEGETQYF. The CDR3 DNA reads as TGTGCCAGCCAAACCCTCGGCGTGGAGGGGGAGACCCAGTACTTC.

For the CDR3, the DNA is TGTGCCAGCAGTTTAGGAAACCAAGAGACCCAGTACTTC. Its protein product is CASSLGNQETQYF. The chain carries TRBV6-5 and TRBJ2-5; D remains ambiguous. CDR3 length equals 13 residues. The V gene lost 4 bases and the J gene lost 0 bases, with 6 bases spanning the gap. Germline loops: CDR1 MNHEY, CDR2 SVGAGI.

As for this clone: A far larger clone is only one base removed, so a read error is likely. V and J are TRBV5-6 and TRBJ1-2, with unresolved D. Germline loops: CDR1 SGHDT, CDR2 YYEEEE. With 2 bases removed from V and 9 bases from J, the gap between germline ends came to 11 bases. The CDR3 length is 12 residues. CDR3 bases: TGTGCCAGCAGCTTCTCCCCGAGTAGCTACACCTTC. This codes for CASSFSPSSYTF.

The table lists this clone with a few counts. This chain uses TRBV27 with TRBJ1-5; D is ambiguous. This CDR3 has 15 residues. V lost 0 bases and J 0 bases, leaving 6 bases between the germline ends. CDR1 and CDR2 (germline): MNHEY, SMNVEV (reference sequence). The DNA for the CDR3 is TGTGCCAGCAGTTTATCGTCTTATAGCAATCAGCCCCAGCATTTT. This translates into CASSLSSYSNQPQHF.

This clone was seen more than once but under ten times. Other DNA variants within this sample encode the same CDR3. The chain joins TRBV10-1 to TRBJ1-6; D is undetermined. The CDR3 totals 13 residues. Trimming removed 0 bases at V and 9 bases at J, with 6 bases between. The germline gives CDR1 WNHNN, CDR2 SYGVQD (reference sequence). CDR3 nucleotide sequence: TGCGCCAGCAGTGAGTCTAAGGGTTCACCCCTCCACTTT. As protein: CASSESKGSPLHF.

CDR3 sequence: CASSPHTGGSIYF. CDR3 nucleotide sequence: TGTGCCAGCAGTCCCCATACAGGGGGCTCCATATATTTT. The chain is built from TRBV14 and TRBJ1-3; 9 positions match TRBD1. The CDR3 extends over 13 amino acids. The trim removed 6 bases at V and 11 bases at J, leaving 8 bases unmatched. CDR1 is SGHDN, CDR2 FVKESK, per germline.

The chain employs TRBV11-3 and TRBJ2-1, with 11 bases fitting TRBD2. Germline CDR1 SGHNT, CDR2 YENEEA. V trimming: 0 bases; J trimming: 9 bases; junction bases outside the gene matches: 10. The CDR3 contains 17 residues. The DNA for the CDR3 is TGTGCCAGCAGCTTAGATCCTACGACTAGCGGGACTCGTGAGCAGTTCTTC. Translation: CASSLDPTTSGTREQFF.

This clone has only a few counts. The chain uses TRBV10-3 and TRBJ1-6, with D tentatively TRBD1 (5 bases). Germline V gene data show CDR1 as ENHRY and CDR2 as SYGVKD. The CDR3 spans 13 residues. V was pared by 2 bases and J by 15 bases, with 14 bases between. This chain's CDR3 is CAISEGQGSHLHF. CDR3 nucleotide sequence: TGTGCCATCAGTGAGGGGCAGGGATCCCACCTCCACTTT.

Written as DNA, the CDR3 is TGTGCCAGCAGCCCACCTGAGGGGAGGAGAAATGAGCAGTTCTTC. Translating gives CASSPPEGRRNEQFF. The V and J genes are TRBV11-1 and TRBJ2-1; a possible D gene is TRBD2 (6 bases). The V gene's germline CDR1 is SGHAT and CDR2 FQDESV (reference sequence). Trimming pared 5 bases from V and 7 bases from J, leaving 18 bases between. The CDR3 has 15 amino acids.